The 25 T cell receptor beta chains in this list originate from one sample, sequenced in a study of cytomegalovirus exposure and HLA in healthy donors. The PCR contained 60 Vbeta and 13 Jbeta primers. Method: immunoSEQ multiplex PCR; TCRdb's copy keeps in-frame clones and lacks some. The sample includes roughly 100,000 clones, 70% to 80% of them seen just once. Sequenced sample: PBMCs. These receptor sequences come from a man aged 60-69 years in good health and CMV-seronegative.

The chain carries TRBV4-2 and TRBJ1-2; D unclear. From germline, CDR1 is LGHNA and CDR2 YNFKEQ. With 0 bases removed from V and 5 bases from J, the gap between germline ends came to 10 bases. The CDR3 is 14 amino acids. Written as DNA, the CDR3 is TGTGCCAGCAGCCAAGAACGGGGAAGGTATGGCTACACCTTC. Protein: CASSQERGRYGYTF.

The chain carries TRBV18 and TRBJ1-2; TRBD1 might be the D (6 bases). The CDR3 spans 17 residues. The V gene's germline CDR1 is KGHSH and CDR2 LQKENI. The V end lost 4 bases, the J end lost 0 bases, and 18 bases lay between the germline ends. The CDR3 loop reads CASSLQGGGLANYGYTF. CDR3 bases: TGTGCCAGCTCACTACAGGGTGGTGGATTAGCTAACTATGGCTACACCTTC.

The rearrangement links TRBV7-9 to TRBJ2-2, with D possibly matching TRBD1 (7 bases). V shed 3 bases and J shed 4 bases, with 15 bases lying between them. Germline V gives CDR1 SEHNR, CDR2 FQNEAQ (reference sequence). The CDR3 consists of 16 residues. DNA of the CDR3: TGTGCCAGCAGCTTTCAGGGGGGCGTTGTCACCGGGGAGCTGTTTTTT. This encodes CASSFQGGVVTGELFF.

This sequence joins TRBV7-2 and TRBJ1-2, with TRBD1 matching 7 bases. The CDR3 length is 14 residues. After removal of 5 bases from V and 5 bases from J, the junction contained 8 bases not matched to a gene. Germline lookup yields CDR1 SGHTA and CDR2 FQGNSA. This CDR3 reads CASSARDRVYGYTF. The CDR3 bases are TGTGCCAGCAGCGCCCGGGACAGAGTATATGGCTACACCTTC.

The chain carries TRBV5-6 and TRBJ1-2, with D possibly being TRBD1 (5 bases). The length of the CDR3 is 16 residues. V was trimmed by 3 bases and J by 5 bases, leaving 20 bases between them. Germline lookup yields CDR1 SGHDT and CDR2 YYEEEE. The DNA for the CDR3 is TGTGCCAGCAGCTCTCCGTTGGACCGGGGGGTATATGGCTACACCTTC. This codes for CASSSPLDRGVYGYTF. Full variable domain (missing parts from reference TRBV5-6 and TRBJ1-2): DAGVTQSPTHLIKTRGQQVTLRCSPKSGHDTVSWYQQALGQGPQFIFQYYEEEERQRGNFPDRFSGHQFPNYSSELNVNALLLGDSALYLCASSSPLDRGVYGYTFGSGTRLTVV.

The chain recombines TRBV6-6 with TRBJ1-2, with 12 bases matching TRBD1. CDR1 is MNHNY and CDR2 is SVGAGI in the germline V gene (reference sequence). CDR3 length: 14 residues. Trimming took 6 bases from V and 7 from J; bases not matched to a gene: 6. CDR3 nucleotides: TGTGCCAGCAGACCGGGACAGGGGGCGGGTGGCTACACCTTC. This translates into CASRPGQGAGGYTF.

The V gene is TRBV5-4, the J gene TRBJ2-5; TRBD2 is a possible D gene (5 bases). CDR1 and CDR2 from the germline V gene are SGHNT and YYREEE (reference sequence). The V end lost 4 bases, the J end lost 4 bases, and 11 bases lay between the germline ends. This CDR3 is 13 amino acids long. CDR3 in DNA: TGTGCCAGCAGCGGCGGGCAAGGAGAGACCCAGTACTTC. Its translation is CASSGGQGETQYF.

The CDR3 sequence: CASSLRRVGRGNADTQYF. The CDR3 nucleotides read TGCGCCAGCAGCCTCCGGCGGGTGGGCAGGGGAAATGCAGATACGCAGTATTTT. The chain uses TRBV5-1 and TRBJ2-3; TRBD1 might be the D (6 bases). V gave up 4 bases and J gave up 4 bases, with 25 bases separating them. Germline lookup yields CDR1 SGHRS and CDR2 YFSETQ. The CDR3 is made up of 18 amino acids.

V usage is TRBV7-2 and J usage is TRBJ1-1; D perhaps matches TRBD1 (6 bases). V lost 4 bases, J lost 0 bases, and 18 bases lay in between. The V gene's germline CDR1 is SGHTA and CDR2 FQGNSA. The CDR3 is 17 residues long. The CDR3 coding sequence is TGTGCCAGCAGCTCCCGTCCGGGGGGGGGCATGAACACTGAAGCTTTCTTT. Its protein product is CASSSRPGGGMNTEAFF.

This chain connects TRBV5-1 to TRBJ1-5; 8 bases are a match to TRBD1. The germline V gene encodes CDR1 SGHRS and CDR2 YFSETQ. CDR3 length: 15 amino acids. With 3 bases clipped from V and 0 bases from J, the junction kept 2 bases outside the gene matches. CDR3 nucleotides: TGCGCCAGCAGCTCGACAGGGGATAGCAATCAGCCCCAGCATTTT. Protein product: CASSSTGDSNQPQHF.

The DNA for the CDR3 is TGCGCCAGCAGCTTGGATGCAGGGTCAAGCGGGGAGCTGTTTTTT. This sequence encodes CASSLDAGSSGELFF. The V and J genes are TRBV5-1 and TRBJ2-2, with D possibly matching TRBD1 (5 bases). V was trimmed by 0 bases and J by 7 bases, leaving 13 bases between them. The CDR3 contains 15 residues. Germline-derived CDR1 and CDR2 are SGHRS and YFSETQ.

The rearrangement joins TRBV11-2 to TRBJ1-2; TRBD1 matches 11 bases. Germline V gene lookup returns CDR1 SGHAT and CDR2 FQNNGV. The CDR3 has 14 amino acids. The junction had 5 bases not matched to a gene; V was cut back by 6 bases and J by 5 bases. CDR3 in amino acids: CASSLGQGAYGYTF. The CDR3, as DNA: TGTGCCAGCAGTCTCGGACAGGGGGCTTATGGCTACACCTTC.

The table lists this clone with a count of one. This rearrangement joins TRBV7-2 to TRBJ2-1, with 10 bases fitting TRBD2. This CDR3 comprises 15 residues. From germline, CDR1 is SGHTA and CDR2 FQGNSA. With V trimmed by 6 bases and J by 0 bases, 2 bases remained unmatched. CDR3: CASRPSGGSYNEQFF. As DNA, the CDR3 is TGTGCCAGCAGACCTAGCGGGGGCTCCTACAATGAGCAGTTCTTC.

The chain recombines TRBV6-5 with TRBJ1-6; a weak D match, TRBD1 (5 bases). Trimming stripped 6 bases from V and 7 bases from J, with 16 bases between. Germline V gene sequence: CDR1 MNHEY, CDR2 SVGAGI. The length of the CDR3 is 15 residues. CDR3 nucleotide sequence: TGTGCCAGCAGACCCACGGGGGTACGGAATTCACCCCTCCACTTT. Protein product: CASRPTGVRNSPLHF.

The chain employs TRBV27 and TRBJ1-2; 8 positions match TRBD1. V shed 6 bases, J shed 4 bases, and the junction held 10 bases outside the gene matches. The germline gives CDR1 MNHEY, CDR2 SMNVEV (reference sequence). The CDR3 length is 15 residues. DNA for the CDR3: TGTGCCAGCAGCTATGGGACAGGAGAGAGCTATGGCTACACCTTC. Protein product: CASSYGTGESYGYTF.

The chain combines TRBV19 with TRBJ2-3; 8 bases map to TRBD1. Germline V CDR1 and CDR2: LNHDA, SQIVND (reference sequence). The CDR3 length is 16 residues. The J segment lost 3 bases and the V segment lost 3 bases, leaving 8 bases of the junction unmatched. Here the CDR3 DNA reads TGTGCCAGTAGTATGAAGTGGCAGGGGGCAACAGATACGCAGTATTTT. This translates into CASSMKWQGATDTQYF.

The chain combines TRBV5-4 with TRBJ1-1; D remains unclear. Trimming removed 0 bases at V and 7 bases at J, with 10 bases between. Germline values: CDR1 SGHNT, CDR2 YYREEE (reference sequence). The CDR3 loop spans 13 amino acids. The CDR3 DNA follows: TGTGCCAGCAGCTTGGGGCAGAATCTTGAAGCTTTCTTT. This codes for CASSLGQNLEAFF.

V and J are TRBV23-1 and TRBJ2-2, with 10 bases matching TRBD1. Being an ORF, TRBV23-1 has a function that is uncertain. The CDR3 runs to 19 residues. Trimming cost V 3 bases and J 0 bases; bases outside gene matches: 10. Here the CDR3 reads CASSQFPLTGGPNTGELFF. The CDR3 DNA reads as TGCGCCAGCAGTCAGTTCCCCCTGACAGGGGGCCCGAACACCGGGGAGCTGTTTTTT.

V gene TRBV2 combines with J gene TRBJ2-3, with D perhaps TRBD1 (5 bases). The CDR3 runs 13 residues. Trimming shortened V by 6 bases and J by 7 bases, and 14 bases separated the two germline ends. The germline CDR1 and CDR2 sequences are SNHLY and FYNNEI. DNA for the CDR3: TGTGCCAGCAGGGTGGGGCCGGTCTATACGCAGTATTTT. Residues: CASRVGPVYTQYF. The whole variable domain, filled in from reference TRBV2 and TRBJ2-3, reads EPEVTQTPSHQVTQMGQEVILRCVPISNHLYFYWYRQILGQKVEFLVSFYNNEISEKSEIFDDQFSVERPDGSNFTLKIRSTKLEDSAMYFCASRVGPVYTQYFGPGTRLTVL.

This chain uses TRBV29-1 with TRBJ1-2, with 9 bases lining up with TRBD1. Per germline, CDR1 SQVTM and CDR2 ANQGSEA. This CDR3 has 15 amino acids. Trimming removed 6 bases from V and 0 bases from J; junction bases left unmatched: 8. CDR3 amino acids: CSVRGTGNSNYGYTF. The CDR3, as DNA: TGCAGCGTCCGGGGGACAGGGAATTCTAACTATGGCTACACCTTC.

Only one count was recorded for this clone. The V and J genes are TRBV5-8 and TRBJ2-5, with D perhaps TRBD1 (5 bases). This CDR3 comprises 16 residues. V gave up 2 bases and J gave up 0 bases, with 14 bases separating them. Looked up from germline, CDR1 is SGHTS and CDR2 is YDEGEE. CDR3 amino acids: CASSLRTPGYQETQYF. The DNA for the CDR3 is TGTGCCAGCAGCTTACGGACACCAGGCTACCAAGAGACCCAGTACTTC. The variable domain in full, completed from reference TRBV5-8 and TRBJ2-5, reads EAGVTQSPTHLIKTRGQQATLRCSPISGHTSVYWYQQALGLGLQFLLWYDEGEERNRGNFPPRFSGRQFPNYSSELNVNALELEDSALYLCASSLRTPGYQETQYFGPGTRLLVL.

The chain joins TRBV7-9 to TRBJ1-1, with D hard to call. Per the germline V gene, CDR1 is SEHNR and CDR2 is FQNEAQ (reference sequence). The CDR3 consists of 13 residues. Trimming left V 4 bases short and J 1 base short, with 7 bases between. CDR3 coding DNA: TGTGCCAGCAGCTACTCCCCGAACACTGAAGCTTTCTTT. It codes for CASSYSPNTEAFF. Using reference TRBV7-9 and TRBJ1-1 for the parts outside the CDR3, the full variable domain is DTGVSQNPRHKITKRGQNVTFRCDPISEHNRLYWYRQTLGQGPEFLTYFQNEAQLEKSRLLSDRFSAERPKGSFSTLEIQRTEQGDSAMYLCASSYSPNTEAFFGQGTRLTVV.

This chain joins TRBV5-6 and TRBJ1-2, with D possibly TRBD1 on 5 matching bases. CDR1 is SGHDT, CDR2 YYEEEE, per germline. The V end was cut by 4 bases, the J end by 7 bases, with 14 bases between. CDR3 length: 13 residues. CDR3 region: CASSPGRGFGYTF. CDR3 DNA: TGTGCCAGCAGCCCCGGGAGGGGTTTTGGCTACACCTTC.

J is TRBJ2-7 and V is TRBV7-2; D perhaps matches TRBD2 (7 bases). CDR1 and CDR2 from the germline V gene are SGHTA and FQGNSA. With 0 bases removed from V and 2 bases from J, the gap between germline ends came to 11 bases. The CDR3 sequence is 15 residues long. The CDR3 DNA follows: TGTGCCAGCAGCTTAGCGGGGGGGCTGGCCTACGAGCAGTACTTC. Translating it yields CASSLAGGLAYEQYF.

The chain joins TRBV28 to TRBJ1-2, with a weak D call TRBD1 (5 bases). This CDR3 is 12 amino acids long. The V gene's germline CDR1 is MDHEN and CDR2 SYDVKM. Deletions cut 6 bases from V and 4 bases from J, with 9 bases between. CDR3 in DNA: TGTGCCAGCAGCACGACAGCCTATGGCTACACCTTC. It codes for CASSTTAYGYTF.